This T cell receptor beta chain originates from a study of tumor and adjacent non-tumor tissue in lung cancer. For the study at large: Aged roughly 30 to 85 years, patients included 10 men and 4 to 6 women with stage I to III disease.

This clonotype was found many times. V dropped 2 bases and J dropped 10 bases, with 15 bases sitting between them. CDR1 is MNHEY, CDR2 SVGEGT, per germline. This CDR3 has 14 amino acids. Three rounds of nested PCR, following a modified ARM-PCR protocol, produced the TCRbeta library. MiXCR was run by TCRdb on the multiplex PCR reads, yielding one entry per CDR3 protein. In the table there are more than 85,000 distinct CDR3 sequences, roughly three fifths of which are singletons. RNA was extracted from bulk tissue without any cell sorting. Distant lung tissue was collected more than 3 cm away from the tumor edge.

Sequences were obtained from distant non-tumor lung tissue. The V and J genes are TRBV6-2 or TRBV6-3 and TRBJ1-5; no clear D gene. The TCR originated in a man in his 60s with non-small cell lung cancer. The CDR3 region has the DNA TGTGCCAGCAGTTACGCGGCAGTTCAAACCCCCCAGCATTTT. Translated: CASSYAAVQTPQHF.